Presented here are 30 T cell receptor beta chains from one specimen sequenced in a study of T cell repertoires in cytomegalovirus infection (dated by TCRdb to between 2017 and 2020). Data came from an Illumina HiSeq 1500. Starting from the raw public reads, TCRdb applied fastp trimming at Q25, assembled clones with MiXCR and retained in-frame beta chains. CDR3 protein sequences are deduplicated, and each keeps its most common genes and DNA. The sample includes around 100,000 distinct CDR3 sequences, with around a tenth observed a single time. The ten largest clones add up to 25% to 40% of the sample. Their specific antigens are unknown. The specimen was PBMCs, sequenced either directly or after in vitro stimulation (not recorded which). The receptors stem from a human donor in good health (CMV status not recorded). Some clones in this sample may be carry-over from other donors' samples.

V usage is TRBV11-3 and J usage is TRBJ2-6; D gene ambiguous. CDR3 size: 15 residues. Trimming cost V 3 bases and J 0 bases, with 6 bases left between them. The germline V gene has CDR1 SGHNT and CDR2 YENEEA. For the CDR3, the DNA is TGTGCCAGCAGCTTGCAGCCCTCTGGGGCCAACGTCCTGACTTTC. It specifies CASSLQPSGANVLTF.

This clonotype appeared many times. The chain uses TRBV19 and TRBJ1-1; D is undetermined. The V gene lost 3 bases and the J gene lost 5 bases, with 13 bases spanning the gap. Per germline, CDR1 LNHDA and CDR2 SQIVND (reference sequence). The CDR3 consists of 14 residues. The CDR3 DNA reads TGTGCCAGTAGTATGTTAGAGGGTGGGACTGAAGCTTTCTTT. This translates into CASSMLEGGTEAFF. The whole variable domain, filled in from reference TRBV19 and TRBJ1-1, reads DGGITQSPKYLFRKEGQNVTLSCEQNLNHDAMYWYRQDPGQGLRLIYYSQIVNDFQKGDIAEGYSVSREKKESFPLTVTSAQKNPTAFYLCASSMLEGGTEAFFGQGTRLTVV.

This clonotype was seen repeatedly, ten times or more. The DNA for the CDR3 is TGTGCCAGCAGCTCTTCGGGGGGACTAGCGGGAGGTACAGATACGCAGTATTTT. It codes for CASSSSGGLAGGTDTQYF. J is TRBJ2-3 and V is TRBV7-9, with 15 bases lining up with TRBD2. The length of the CDR3 is 18 residues. J gave up 3 bases and V 4 bases, and 8 bases lay outside the gene matches. Germline assignment: CDR1 SEHNR and CDR2 FQNEAQ (reference sequence).

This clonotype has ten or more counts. The DNA for the CDR3 is TGTGCCAGCAGCCCACACGGACTAGTTGGCCATGAGCAGTTCTTC. Its translation: CASSPHGLVGHEQFF. The V and J genes are TRBV7-3 and TRBJ2-1; the match to TRBD2 covers 7 bases. CDR1 is SGHTA and CDR2 is FQGTGA in the germline V gene. CDR3 length equals 15 residues. V trimming: 5 bases; J trimming: 8 bases; junction bases outside the gene matches: 12.

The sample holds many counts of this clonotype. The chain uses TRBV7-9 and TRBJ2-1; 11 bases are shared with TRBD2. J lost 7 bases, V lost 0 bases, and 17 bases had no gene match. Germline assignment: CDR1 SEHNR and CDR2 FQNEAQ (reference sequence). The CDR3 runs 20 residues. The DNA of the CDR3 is TGTGCCAGCAGCTTAGCGCTAGCGGGGGGCTCAACCCCCCCCTTTAATGAGCAGTTCTTC. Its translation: CASSLALAGGSTPPFNEQFF.

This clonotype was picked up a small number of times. In DNA form, the CDR3 reads TGTGCCAGCAGTTCAGGCGGGAGTACCTACGAGCAGTACTTC. Translating it yields CASSSGGSTYEQYF. The chain is built from TRBV6-2 or TRBV6-3 and TRBJ2-7; 7 bases agree with TRBD2. V lost 4 bases, J lost 2 bases, and 5 bases stayed unmatched. The CDR3 extends over 14 amino acids. Germline-derived CDR1 and CDR2 are MNHEY and SVGEGT.

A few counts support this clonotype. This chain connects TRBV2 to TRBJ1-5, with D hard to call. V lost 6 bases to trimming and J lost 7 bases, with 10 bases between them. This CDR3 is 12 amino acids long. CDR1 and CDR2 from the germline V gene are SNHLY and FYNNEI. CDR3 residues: CASSGGRQPQHF. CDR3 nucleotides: TGTGCCAGCAGCGGCGGCCGGCAGCCCCAGCATTTT.

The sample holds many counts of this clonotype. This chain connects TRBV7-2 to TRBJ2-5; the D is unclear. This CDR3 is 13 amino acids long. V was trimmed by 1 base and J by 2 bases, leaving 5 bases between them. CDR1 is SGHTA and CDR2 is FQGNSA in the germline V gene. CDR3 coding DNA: TGTGCCAGCAGCTTAGAACTTCAAGAGACCCAGTACTTC. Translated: CASSLELQETQYF.

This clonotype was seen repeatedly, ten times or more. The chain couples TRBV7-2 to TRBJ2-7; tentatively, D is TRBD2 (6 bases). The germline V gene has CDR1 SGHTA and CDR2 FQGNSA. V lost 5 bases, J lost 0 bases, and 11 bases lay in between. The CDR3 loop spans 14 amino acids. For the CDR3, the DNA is TGTGCCAGCAGCCGGGACTTACCCTCCTACGAGCAGTACTTC. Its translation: CASSRDLPSYEQYF.

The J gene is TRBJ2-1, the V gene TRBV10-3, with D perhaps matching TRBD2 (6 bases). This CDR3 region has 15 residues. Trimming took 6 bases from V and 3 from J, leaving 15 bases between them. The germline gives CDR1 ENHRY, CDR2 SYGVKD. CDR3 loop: CAISPGLEHYNEQFF. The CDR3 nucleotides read TGTGCCATCAGCCCGGGACTTGAGCACTACAATGAGCAGTTCTTC.

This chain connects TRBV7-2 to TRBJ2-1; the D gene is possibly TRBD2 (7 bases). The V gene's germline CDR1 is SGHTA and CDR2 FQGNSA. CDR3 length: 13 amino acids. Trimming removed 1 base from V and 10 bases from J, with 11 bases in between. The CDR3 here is CASSLGGRGEQFF. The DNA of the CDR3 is TGTGCCAGCAGCTTAGGGGGGCGGGGGGAGCAGTTCTTC.

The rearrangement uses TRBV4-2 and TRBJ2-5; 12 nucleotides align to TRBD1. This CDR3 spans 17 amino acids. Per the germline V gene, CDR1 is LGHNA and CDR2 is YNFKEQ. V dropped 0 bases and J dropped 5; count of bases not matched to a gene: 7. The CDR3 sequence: CASSQDGTGGLLETQYF. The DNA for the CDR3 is TGTGCCAGCAGCCAAGATGGGACAGGGGGCCTTTTGGAGACCCAGTACTTC.

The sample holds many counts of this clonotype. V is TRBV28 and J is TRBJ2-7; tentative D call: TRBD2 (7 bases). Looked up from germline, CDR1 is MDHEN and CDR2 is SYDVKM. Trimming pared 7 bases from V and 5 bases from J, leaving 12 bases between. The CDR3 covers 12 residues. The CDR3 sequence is CASTPGGDEQYF. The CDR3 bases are TGTGCCAGCACCCCGGGGGGCGACGAGCAGTACTTC.

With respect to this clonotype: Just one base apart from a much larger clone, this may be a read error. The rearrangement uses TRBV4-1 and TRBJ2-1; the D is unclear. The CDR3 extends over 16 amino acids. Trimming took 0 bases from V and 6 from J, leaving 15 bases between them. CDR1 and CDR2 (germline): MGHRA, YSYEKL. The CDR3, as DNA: TGCGCCAGCAGCCAAGAGGGTCTGACTCCCTGCAATGAGCAGTTCTTC. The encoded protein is CASSQEGLTPCNEQFF.

CDR3 nucleotides: TGTGCCAGTCACTTAGGCGGGACAAATAATGAAAAACTGTTTTTT. Residues: CASHLGGTNNEKLFF. The chain combines TRBV28 with TRBJ1-4; D possibly corresponds to TRBD1 (6 bases). This CDR3 spans 15 amino acids. The germline CDR1 and CDR2 sequences are MDHEN and SYDVKM. V lost 9 bases to trimming and J lost 4 bases, with 18 bases between them.

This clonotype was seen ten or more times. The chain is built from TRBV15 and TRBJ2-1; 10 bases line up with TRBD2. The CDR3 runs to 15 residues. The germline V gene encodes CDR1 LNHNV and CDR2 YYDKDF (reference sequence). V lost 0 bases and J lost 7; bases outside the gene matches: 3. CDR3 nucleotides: TGTGCCACCAGCAGAGATTCTAGCGGGAGTAATGAGCAGTTCTTC. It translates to CATSRDSSGSNEQFF.

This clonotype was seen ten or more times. CDR3 nucleotide sequence: TGTGCCAGCAGCTTTACAGGTTACGAGCAGTACTTC. Translating it yields CASSFTGYEQYF. This sequence joins TRBV7-2 and TRBJ2-7, with a possible D match to TRBD1 (5 bases). V dropped 3 bases and J dropped 4 bases, with 7 bases sitting between them. The CDR3 contains 12 residues. Germline CDR1 reads SGHTA; CDR2 reads FQGNSA.

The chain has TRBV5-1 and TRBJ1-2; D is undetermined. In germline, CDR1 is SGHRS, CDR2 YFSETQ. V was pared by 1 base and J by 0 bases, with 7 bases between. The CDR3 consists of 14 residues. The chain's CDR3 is CASSLTGANYGYTF. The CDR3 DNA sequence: TGCGCCAGCAGCTTGACGGGAGCTAACTATGGCTACACCTTC.

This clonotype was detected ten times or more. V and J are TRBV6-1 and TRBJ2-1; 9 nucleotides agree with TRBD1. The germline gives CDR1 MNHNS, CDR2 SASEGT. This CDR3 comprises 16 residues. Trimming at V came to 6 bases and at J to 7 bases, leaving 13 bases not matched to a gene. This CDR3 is CASSRGRGQGLNEQFF. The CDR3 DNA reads TGTGCCAGCAGCCGAGGCCGGGGACAGGGTTTGAATGAGCAGTTCTTC.

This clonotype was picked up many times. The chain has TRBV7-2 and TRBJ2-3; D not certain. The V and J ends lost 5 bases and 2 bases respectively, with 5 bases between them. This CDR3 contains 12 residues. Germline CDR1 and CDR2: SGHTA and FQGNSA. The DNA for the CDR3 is TGTGCCAGCAGCCCAGACACAGATACGCAGTATTTT. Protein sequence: CASSPDTDTQYF.

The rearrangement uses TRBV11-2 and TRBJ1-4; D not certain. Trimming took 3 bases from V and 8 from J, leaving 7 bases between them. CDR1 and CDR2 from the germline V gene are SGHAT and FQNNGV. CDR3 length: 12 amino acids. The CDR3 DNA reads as TGTGCCAGCAGCTTCCCCAGGGAAAAACTGTTTTTT. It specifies CASSFPREKLFF.

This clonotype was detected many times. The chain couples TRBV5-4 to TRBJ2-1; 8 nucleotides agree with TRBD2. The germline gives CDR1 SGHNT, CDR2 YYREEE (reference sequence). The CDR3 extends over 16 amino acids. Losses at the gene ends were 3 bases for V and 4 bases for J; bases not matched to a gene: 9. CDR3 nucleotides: TGTGCCAGCAGCTCGTCCGGGACTAGACTATACAATGAGCAGTTCTTC. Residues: CASSSSGTRLYNEQFF.

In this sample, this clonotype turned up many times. Here the CDR3 DNA reads TGTGCCAGCAGCTTAAATTCCAGGGTGAACACTGAAGCTTTCTTT. Translated: CASSLNSRVNTEAFF. V is TRBV7-6 and J is TRBJ1-1; D might be TRBD1 (5 bases). The CDR3 contains 15 residues. V was clipped by 2 bases and J by 0 bases, with 10 bases between them. Germline lookup yields CDR1 SGHVS and CDR2 FNYEAQ.

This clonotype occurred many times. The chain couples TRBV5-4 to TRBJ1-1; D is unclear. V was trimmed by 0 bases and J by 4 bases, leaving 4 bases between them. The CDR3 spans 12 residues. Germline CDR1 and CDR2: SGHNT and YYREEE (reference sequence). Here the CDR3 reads CASSLGVTEAFF. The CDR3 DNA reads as TGTGCCAGCAGCTTGGGAGTCACTGAAGCTTTCTTT.

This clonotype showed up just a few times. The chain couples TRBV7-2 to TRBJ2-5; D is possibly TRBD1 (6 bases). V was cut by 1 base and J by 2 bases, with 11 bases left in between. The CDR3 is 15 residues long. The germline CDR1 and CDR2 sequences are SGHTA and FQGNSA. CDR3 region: CASSLEVGQQETQYF. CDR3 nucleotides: TGTGCCAGCAGCTTAGAAGTAGGACAGCAAGAGACCCAGTACTTC.

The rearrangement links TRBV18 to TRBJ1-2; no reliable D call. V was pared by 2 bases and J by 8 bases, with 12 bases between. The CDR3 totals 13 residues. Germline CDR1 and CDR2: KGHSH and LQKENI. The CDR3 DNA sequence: TGTGCCAGCTCACCATCAAGGTCGGAAGGCTACACCTTC. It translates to CASSPSRSEGYTF.

As DNA, the CDR3 is TGCGCCAGCAGCTATCAGAGGGCTCTAGATGGCTACACCTTC. Residues: CASSYQRALDGYTF. J is TRBJ1-2 and V is TRBV5-1; no clear D gene. Per the germline V gene, CDR1 is SGHRS and CDR2 is YFSETQ. The CDR3 extends over 14 amino acids. V lost 3 bases to trimming and J lost 6 bases, with 15 bases between them.

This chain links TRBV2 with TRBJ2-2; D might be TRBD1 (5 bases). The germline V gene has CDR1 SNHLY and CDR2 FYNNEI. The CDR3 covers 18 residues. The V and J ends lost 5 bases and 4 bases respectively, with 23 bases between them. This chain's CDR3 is CASSQRRQGYRGTGELFF. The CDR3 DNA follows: TGTGCCAGCAGTCAAAGGCGGCAGGGTTATCGCGGCACCGGGGAGCTGTTTTTT.

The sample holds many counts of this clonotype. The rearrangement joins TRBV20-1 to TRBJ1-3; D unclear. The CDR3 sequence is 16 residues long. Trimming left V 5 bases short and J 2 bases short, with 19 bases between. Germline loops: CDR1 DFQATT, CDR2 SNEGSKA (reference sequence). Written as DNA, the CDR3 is TGCAGTGCTGGAACAAACAGTTTCCAGACTGGAAACACCATATATTTT. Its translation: CSAGTNSFQTGNTIYF.

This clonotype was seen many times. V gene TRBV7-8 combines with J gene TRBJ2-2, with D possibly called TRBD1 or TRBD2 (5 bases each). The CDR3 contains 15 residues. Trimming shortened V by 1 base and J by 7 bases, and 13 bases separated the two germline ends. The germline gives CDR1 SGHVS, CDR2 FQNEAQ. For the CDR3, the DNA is TGTGCCAGCAGCTTAGGTTCCAGGGCGGGCGGGGAGCTGTTTTTT. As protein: CASSLGSRAGGELFF.